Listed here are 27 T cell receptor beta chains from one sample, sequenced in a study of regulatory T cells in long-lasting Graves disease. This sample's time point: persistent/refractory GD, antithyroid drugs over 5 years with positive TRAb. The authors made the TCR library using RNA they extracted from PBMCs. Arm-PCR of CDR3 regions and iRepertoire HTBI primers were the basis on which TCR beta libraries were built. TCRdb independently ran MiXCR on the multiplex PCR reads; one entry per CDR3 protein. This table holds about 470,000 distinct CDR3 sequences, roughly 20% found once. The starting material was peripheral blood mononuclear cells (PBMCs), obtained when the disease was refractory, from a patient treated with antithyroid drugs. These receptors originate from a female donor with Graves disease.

DNA for the CDR3: TGTGCCAGCAGTCTCCCCGGGCGAGATACGCAGTATTTT. Translated: CASSLPGRDTQYF. V and J are TRBV12-3 or TRBV12-4 and TRBJ2-3; D gene ambiguous. The germline V and J ends were trimmed by 5 bases and 5 bases, with 11 bases remaining between them. The CDR3 consists of 13 residues.

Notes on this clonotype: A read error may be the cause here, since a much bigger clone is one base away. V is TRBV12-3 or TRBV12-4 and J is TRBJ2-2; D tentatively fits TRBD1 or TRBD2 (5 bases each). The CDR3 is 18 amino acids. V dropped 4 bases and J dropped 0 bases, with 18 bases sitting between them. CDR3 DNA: TGTGCCAGCAGTTATCCCCCTCTAGTGGGGGCGAACACCGGGGAGCTGTTTTTT. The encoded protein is CASSYPPLVGANTGELFF.

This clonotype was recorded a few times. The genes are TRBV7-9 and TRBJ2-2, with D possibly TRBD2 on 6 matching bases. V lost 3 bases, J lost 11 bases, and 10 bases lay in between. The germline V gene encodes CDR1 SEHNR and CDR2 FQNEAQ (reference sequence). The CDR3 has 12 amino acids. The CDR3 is CASSLLARELFF. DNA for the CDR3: TGTGCCAGCAGCTTGCTAGCGCGAGAGCTGTTTTTT. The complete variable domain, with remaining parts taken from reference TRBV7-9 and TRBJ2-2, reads DTGVSQNPRHKITKRGQNVTFRCDPISEHNRLYWYRQTLGQGPEFLTYFQNEAQLEKSRLLSDRFSAERPKGSFSTLEIQRTEQGDSAMYLCASSLLARELFFGEGSRLTVL.

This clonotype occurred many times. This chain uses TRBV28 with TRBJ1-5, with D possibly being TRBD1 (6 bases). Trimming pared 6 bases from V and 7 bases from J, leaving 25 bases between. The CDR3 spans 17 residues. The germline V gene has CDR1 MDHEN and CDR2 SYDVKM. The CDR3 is CASSFRGLGTRAQPQHF. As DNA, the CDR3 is TGTGCCAGCAGCTTCAGGGGTCTGGGTACCCGGGCGCAGCCCCAGCATTTT. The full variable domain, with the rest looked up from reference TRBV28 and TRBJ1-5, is DVKVTQSSRYLVKRTGEKVFLECVQDMDHENMFWYRQDPGLGLRLIYFSYDVKMKEKGDIPEGYSVSREKKERFSLILESASTNQTSMYLCASSFRGLGTRAQPQHFGDGTRLSIL.

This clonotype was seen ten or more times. The CDR3 loop reads CASSSSGPPAPEEQYF. The CDR3 region has the DNA TGTGCCAGCAGCTCCTCGGGACCCCCGGCTCCGGAAGAGCAGTACTTC. The V call is TRBV7-2, the J call TRBJ2-7; either TRBD1 or TRBD2 may supply D (5 bases each). Trimming shortened V by 4 bases and J by 7 bases, and 23 bases separated the two germline ends. The CDR3 totals 16 residues. Germline CDR1 and CDR2: SGHTA and FQGNSA.

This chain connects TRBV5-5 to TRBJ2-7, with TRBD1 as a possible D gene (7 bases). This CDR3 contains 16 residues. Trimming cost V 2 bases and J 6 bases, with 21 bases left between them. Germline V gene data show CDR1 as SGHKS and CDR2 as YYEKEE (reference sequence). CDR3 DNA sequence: TGTGCCAGCAGCTTTGGGGGTTCTGGCAGGGGGGTCGAGCAGTACTTC. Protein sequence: CASSFGGSGRGVEQYF.

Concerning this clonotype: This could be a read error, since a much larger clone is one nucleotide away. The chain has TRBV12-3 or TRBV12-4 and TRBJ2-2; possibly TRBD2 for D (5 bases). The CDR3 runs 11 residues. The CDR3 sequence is CASRTTGELLF. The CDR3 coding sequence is TGTGCCAGCAGGACCACCGGGGAGCTGCTTTTT.

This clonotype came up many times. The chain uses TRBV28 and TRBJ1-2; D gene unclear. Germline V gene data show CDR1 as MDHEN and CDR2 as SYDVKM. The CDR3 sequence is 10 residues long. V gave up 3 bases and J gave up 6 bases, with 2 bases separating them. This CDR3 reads CASSFNGYTF. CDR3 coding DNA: TGTGCCAGCAGTTTTAATGGCTACACCTTC.

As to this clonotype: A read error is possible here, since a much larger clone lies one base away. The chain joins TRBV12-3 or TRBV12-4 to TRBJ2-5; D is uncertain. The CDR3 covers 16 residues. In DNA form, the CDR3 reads TGTGCCAGCAGCTTAGAGGAATCCTCGGACGAGGAGACCCCGTACTTC. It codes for CASSLEESSDEETPYF.

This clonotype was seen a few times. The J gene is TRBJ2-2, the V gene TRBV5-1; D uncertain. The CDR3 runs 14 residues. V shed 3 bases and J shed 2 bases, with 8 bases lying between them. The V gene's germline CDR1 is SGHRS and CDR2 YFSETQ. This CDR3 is CASSSARNTGELFF. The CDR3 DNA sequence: TGCGCCAGCAGCTCCGCAAGAAACACCGGGGAGCTGTTTTTT. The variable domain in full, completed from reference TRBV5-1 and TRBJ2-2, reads KAGVTQTPRYLIKTRGQQVTLSCSPISGHRSVSWYQQTPGQGLQFLFEYFSETQRNKGNFPGRFSGRQFSNSRSEMNVSTLELGDSALYLCASSSARNTGELFFGEGSRLTVL.

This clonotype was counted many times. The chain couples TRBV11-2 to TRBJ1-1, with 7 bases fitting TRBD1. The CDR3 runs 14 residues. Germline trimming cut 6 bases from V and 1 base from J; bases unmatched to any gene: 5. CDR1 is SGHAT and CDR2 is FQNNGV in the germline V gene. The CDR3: CASRTGTANTEAFF. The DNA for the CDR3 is TGTGCCAGCAGGACCGGGACAGCGAACACTGAAGCTTTCTTT.

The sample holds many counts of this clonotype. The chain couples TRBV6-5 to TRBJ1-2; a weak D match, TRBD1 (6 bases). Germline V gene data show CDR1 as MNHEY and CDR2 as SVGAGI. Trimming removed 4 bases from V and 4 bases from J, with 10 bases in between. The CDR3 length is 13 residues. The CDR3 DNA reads TGTGCCAGCAGTTTGCCGGGGGCCTATGGCTACACCTTC. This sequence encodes CASSLPGAYGYTF.

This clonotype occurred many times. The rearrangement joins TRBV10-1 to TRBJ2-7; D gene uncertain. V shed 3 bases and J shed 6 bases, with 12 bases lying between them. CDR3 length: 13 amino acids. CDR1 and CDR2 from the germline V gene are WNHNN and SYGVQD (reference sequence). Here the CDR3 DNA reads TGCGCCAGCAGTGACAGGCCCGTGGGCGAGCAGTACTTC. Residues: CASSDRPVGEQYF.

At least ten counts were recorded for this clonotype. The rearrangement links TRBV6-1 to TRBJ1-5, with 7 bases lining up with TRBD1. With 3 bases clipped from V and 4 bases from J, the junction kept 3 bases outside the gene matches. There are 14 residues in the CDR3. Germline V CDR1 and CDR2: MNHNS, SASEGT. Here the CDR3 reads CASSETGWNQPQHF. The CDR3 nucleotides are TGTGCCAGCAGTGAGACAGGGTGGAATCAGCCCCAGCATTTT.

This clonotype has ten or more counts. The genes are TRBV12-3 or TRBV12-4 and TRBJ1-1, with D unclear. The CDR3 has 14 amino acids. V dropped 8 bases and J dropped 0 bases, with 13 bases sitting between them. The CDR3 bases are TGTGCCAGCGCCGCGGGAGCTATGAACACTGAAGCTTTCTTT. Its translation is CASAAGAMNTEAFF.

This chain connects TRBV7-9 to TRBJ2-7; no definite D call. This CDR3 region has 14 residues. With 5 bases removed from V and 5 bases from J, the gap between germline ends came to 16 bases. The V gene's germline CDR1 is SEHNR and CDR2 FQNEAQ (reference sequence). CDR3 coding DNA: TGTGCCAGCAGCCCGCCCGGTAAGGGCCACGAGCAGTACTTC. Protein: CASSPPGKGHEQYF.

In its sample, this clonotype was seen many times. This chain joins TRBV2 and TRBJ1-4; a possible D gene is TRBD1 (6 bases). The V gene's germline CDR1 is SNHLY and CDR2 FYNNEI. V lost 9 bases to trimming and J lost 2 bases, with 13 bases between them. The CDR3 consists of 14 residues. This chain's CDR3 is CARGYRATNEKLFF. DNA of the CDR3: TGTGCCAGGGGATACAGGGCGACTAATGAAAAACTGTTTTTT.

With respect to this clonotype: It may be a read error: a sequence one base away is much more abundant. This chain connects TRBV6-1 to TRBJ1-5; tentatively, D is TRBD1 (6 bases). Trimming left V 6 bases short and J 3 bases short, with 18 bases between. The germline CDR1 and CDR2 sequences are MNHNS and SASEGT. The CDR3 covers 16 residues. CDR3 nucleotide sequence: TGTGCCAGCAGGGCTAGACTTGGGACAAACAATCAGCCCCAGCATTTT. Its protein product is CASRARLGTNNQPQHF.

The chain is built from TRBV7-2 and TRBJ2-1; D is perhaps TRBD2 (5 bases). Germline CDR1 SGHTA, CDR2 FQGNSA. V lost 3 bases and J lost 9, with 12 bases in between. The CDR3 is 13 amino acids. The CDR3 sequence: CASSFGLQSEQFF. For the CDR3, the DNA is TGTGCCAGCAGCTTCGGACTTCAGAGTGAGCAGTTCTTC.

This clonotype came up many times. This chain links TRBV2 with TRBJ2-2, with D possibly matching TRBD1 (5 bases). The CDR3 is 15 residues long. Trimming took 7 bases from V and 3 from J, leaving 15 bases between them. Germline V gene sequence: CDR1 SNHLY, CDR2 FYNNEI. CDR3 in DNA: TGTGCCAGCATCCTGGACATCGTTTACACCGGGGAGCTGTTTTTT. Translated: CASILDIVYTGELFF.

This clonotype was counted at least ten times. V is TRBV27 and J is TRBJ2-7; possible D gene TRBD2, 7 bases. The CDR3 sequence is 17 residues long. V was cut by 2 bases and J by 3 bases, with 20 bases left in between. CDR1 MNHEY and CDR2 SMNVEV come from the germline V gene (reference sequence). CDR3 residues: CASSLLFSRGGGYEQYF. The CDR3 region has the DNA TGTGCCAGCAGTTTACTGTTTAGCCGGGGAGGGGGCTACGAGCAGTACTTC.

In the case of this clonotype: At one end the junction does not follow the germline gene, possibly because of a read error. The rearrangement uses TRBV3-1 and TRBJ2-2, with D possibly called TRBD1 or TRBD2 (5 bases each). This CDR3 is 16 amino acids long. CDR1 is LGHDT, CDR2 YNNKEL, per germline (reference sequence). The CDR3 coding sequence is TGTGCCAACAGCACATCTTCCGGGGCCTACACCGGGGAGCTGTTTTTT. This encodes CANSTSSGAYTGELFF.

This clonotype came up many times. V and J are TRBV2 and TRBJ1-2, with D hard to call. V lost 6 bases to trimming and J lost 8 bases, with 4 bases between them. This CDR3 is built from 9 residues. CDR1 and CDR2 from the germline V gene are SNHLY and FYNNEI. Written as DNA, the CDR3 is TGTGCCAGCAGGGACGGCTACACCTTC. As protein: CASRDGYTF.

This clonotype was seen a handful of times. The CDR3 region has the DNA TGTGCCAGCAGCATTACTAGCGGGAGCCCTCCCCCACCTCAAGAGACCCAGTACTTC. This sequence encodes CASSITSGSPPPPQETQYF. This chain links TRBV7-2 with TRBJ2-5; 11 positions agree with TRBD2. The germline gives CDR1 SGHTA, CDR2 FQGNSA. This CDR3 is built from 19 residues. V trimming: 5 bases; J trimming: 2 bases; junction bases outside the gene matches: 16.

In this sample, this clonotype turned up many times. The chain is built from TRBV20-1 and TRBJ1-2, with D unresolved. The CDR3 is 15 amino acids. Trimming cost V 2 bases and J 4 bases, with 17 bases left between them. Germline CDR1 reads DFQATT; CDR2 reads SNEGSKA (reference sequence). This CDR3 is CSARLENRRGYGYTF. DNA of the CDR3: TGCAGTGCTAGACTTGAAAACCGCCGGGGCTATGGCTACACCTTC.

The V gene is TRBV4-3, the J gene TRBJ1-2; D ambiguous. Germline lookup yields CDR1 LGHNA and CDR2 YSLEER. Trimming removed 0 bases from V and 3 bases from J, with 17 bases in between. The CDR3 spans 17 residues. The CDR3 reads CASSQDPAPQVYYGYTF. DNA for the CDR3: TGCGCCAGCAGCCAAGATCCAGCCCCTCAGGTTTACTATGGCTACACCTTC.

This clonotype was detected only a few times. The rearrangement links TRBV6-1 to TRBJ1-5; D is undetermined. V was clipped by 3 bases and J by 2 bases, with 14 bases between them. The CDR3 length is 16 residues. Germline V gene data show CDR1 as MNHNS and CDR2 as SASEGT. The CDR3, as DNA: TGTGCCAGCAGTGACCCGGGCCCTAGGGGCAATCAGCCCCAGCATTTT. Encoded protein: CASSDPGPRGNQPQHF.